This T cell receptor beta chain was identified during a study of T cells after posttransplantation cyclophosphamide. Measured with immunoSEQ multiplex PCR; TCRdb has only the in-frame clones, and not every one. The sample has about 32,000 clones, 90% to 95% seen once; the top ten hold 0.1%. The naive gate required viable CD3+CD4+ or CD3+CD8+ cells with CCR7+CD45RA+CD45RO-CD95-CD27+CD28+ phenotype. CDR3 size: 11 residues. CDR1 is DFQATT and CDR2 is SNEGSKA in the germline V gene (reference sequence). Trimming took off 4 bases at V and 3 bases at J, with 6 bases between the two ends. V and J are TRBV20-1 and TRBJ2-5; no definite D call. This clonotype originated in a man in his thirties or forties in good health and a related stem cell transplant donor. The sample consisted of naive CD4+ T cells sorted from blood. The CDR3 nucleotides are TGCAGTGCTATTCAGAAAGAGACCCAGTACTTC. It codes for CSAIQKETQYF.